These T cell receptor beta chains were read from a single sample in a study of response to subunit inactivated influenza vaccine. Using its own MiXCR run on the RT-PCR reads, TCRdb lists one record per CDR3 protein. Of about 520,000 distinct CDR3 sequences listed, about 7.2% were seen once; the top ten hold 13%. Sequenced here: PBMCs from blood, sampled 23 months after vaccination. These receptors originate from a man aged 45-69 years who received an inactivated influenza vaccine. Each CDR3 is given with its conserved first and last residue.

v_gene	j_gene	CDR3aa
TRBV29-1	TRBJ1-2	CSVIVDRGMSYGYTF
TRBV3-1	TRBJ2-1	CASSHGQTYNEQFF
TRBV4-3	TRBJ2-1	CASSQVIGAGVENEQFF
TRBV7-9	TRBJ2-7	CASSGGIRLAGLYEQYF
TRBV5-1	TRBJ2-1	CASSLPLAGLSYNEQFF
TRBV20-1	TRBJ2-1	CSVAGGIGYNEQFF
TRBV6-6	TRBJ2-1	CASSRDDNNEQFF
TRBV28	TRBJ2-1	CASRGREVSYNEQFF
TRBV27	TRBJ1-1	CATSTRAAGSLAFF
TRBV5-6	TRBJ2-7	CASQADYFSYEQYF
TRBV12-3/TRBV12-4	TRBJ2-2	CASSSRGPTGELFF
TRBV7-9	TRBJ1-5	CASSPSDSRNQPQHF
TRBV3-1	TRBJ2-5	CASSLSVLASSETQYF
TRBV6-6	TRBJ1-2	CASTDGGRVGYTF
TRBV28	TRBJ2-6	CASSDSLPTRSMGANVLTF
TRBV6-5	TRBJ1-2	CASSLQGTYGYTF
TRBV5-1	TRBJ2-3	CASSWTLGDTQYF
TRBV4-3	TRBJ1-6	CASSPGLSAGSPLHF
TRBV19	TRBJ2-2	CASSTQRGGGTGELFF
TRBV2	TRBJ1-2	CASNTGQGFYGYTF
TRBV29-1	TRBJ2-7	CSVDPGGSSYEQYF
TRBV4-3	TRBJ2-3	CASSQEGGWVQYF
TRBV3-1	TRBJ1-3	CASSKSGNTIYF
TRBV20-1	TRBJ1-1	CSFSSRGGLNTEAFF
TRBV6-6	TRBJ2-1	CASTPLGVNEQFF
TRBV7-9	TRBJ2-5	CASSDGNWGETQYF
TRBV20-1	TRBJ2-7	CSASVGVDPYEQYF
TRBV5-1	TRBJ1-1	CASSKQARNTEAFF
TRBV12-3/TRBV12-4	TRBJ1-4	CASSGRDIYNEKLFF
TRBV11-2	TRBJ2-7	CASSLGTASGSAEQYF
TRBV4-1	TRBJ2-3	CASSQRDISDTQYF
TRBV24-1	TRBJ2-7	CATRGTGGDHEQYF
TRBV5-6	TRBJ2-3	CASSFGLTSTDTQYF
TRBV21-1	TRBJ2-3	CASSKGAGPDTQYF
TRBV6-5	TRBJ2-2	CASSYVLAGRELFF
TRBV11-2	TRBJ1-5	CASSLDLGRQPQHF
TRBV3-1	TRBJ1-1	CASSDMIGMNTEAFF
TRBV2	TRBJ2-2	CASSGRWTGTGELFF
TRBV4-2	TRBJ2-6	CASSQERTSGANVLTF
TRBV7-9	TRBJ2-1	CASSFYLGAYNEQFF
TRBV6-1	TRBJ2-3	CATNPGLAVYGAQYF
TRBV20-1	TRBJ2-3	CSATRRGDTQYF
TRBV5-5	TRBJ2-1	CASSPTAREQFF
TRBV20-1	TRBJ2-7	CSAPRASGGEGEQYF
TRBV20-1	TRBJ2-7	CSASRPILHLGEQYF
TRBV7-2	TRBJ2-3	CASSLEGGPADTQYF
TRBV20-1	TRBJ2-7	CSATGLGSYEQYF
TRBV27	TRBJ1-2	CASRQGRRGYTF
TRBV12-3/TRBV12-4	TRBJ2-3	CASRSTGLTDTQYF
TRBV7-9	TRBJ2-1	CASSLAVRHNEQFF
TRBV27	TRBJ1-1	CASRGQLNTEAFF
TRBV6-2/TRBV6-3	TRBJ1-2	CASSGRTDNYGYTF
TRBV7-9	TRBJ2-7	CASSLASGEQYF
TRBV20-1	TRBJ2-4	CSARDPRGSSYIQYF